The TCR beta chain under discussion was sequenced for a study of blood T cell repertoires in COVID-19. As for the study in general: The United States, Italy and Spain provided the acute and convalescent COVID-19 samples. From T cells, B-cell-depleted T cells, or PBMCs came the material, which was cDNA or gDNA.

Source study methods: Nucleated cell counts were estimated from reference gene primer amplification. The protocol was immunoSEQ multiplex PCR, while the TCRdb copy is restricted to in-frame clones and leaves out a portion. That table gives V, J and clone size, and the DNA gave D and trimming. The data show more than 90,000 clones, with about nine tenths seen just once and over 7% held by the top ten. V was shortened by 6 bases and J by 2 bases, with 11 bases between the two germline ends. This CDR3 has 13 residues. The germline gives CDR1 MNHNY, CDR2 SVGAGI (reference sequence). V gene TRBV6-6 combines with J gene TRBJ2-7, with D possibly being TRBD1 (6 bases). The sample comprised peripheral blood. The receptor's source is a human donor in a cohort sampled during active COVID-19. The CDR3 here is CASREGVPYEQYF. The CDR3 coding sequence is TGTGCCAGCAGAGAGGGGGTGCCCTACGAGCAGTACTTC.